This TCR beta chain was retrieved from a study of PD-1 blockade in classical Hodgkin lymphoma. Study outcomes and limitations: Complete responders' diversity at baseline resembled that of newly diagnosed patients. Exclusion was applied to patients who started nivolumab under 1 year after ASCT.

A remark on this clone: Its antigen is unknown.

Assay used: immunoSEQ multiplex PCR; TCRdb lists only in-frame clones, some missing. This table holds almost 20,000 clones, approximately 82% found once. The germline gives CDR1 SGHRS, CDR2 YFSETQ. V lost 2 bases to trimming and J lost 6 bases, with 5 bases between them. The CDR3 spans 12 residues. The time point was: cycle 4 day 1 (C4D1), after 5 to 7 weeks of nivolumab. Every patient relapsed after autologous stem cell transplantation, and brentuximab vedotin exposure varied. Researchers used magnetic negative selection to pull out pure CD4+ T cells from thawed PBMCs. This sequence joins TRBV5-1 and TRBJ2-2; maybe TRBD1 (5 bases). The sequence derives from a human donor with classical Hodgkin lymphoma. The sample consisted of CD4+ T cells from blood, taken before the fourth cycle of nivolumab. CDR3 bases: TGCGCCAGCAGCTTACAGGCCGGGGAGCTGTTTTTT. Its translation: CASSLQAGELFF.